Listed here are 25 T cell receptor beta chains from one sample, sequenced in a study of identical twins. TCRdb re-derived calls from the 5' RACE reads in MiXCR, one entry per CDR3 protein. Found here are some 440,000 distinct CDR3 sequences, more than 20% of them singletons; the top ten hold about 2.9%. These same data were also listed under a study on T cells expressing NK-cell markers.

The sequencing sample was made of CD4+ T cells sorted from blood. These receptors were obtained from a woman aged 18-35 years in good health.

The gene calls are TRBV5-6 and TRBJ2-3; D gene ambiguous. CDR3 length: 15 amino acids. Trimming took 3 bases from V and 5 from J, leaving 16 bases between them. CDR1 is SGHDT and CDR2 is YYEEEE in the germline V gene. The CDR3 loop reads CASSWEGMNGDTQYF. In DNA, the CDR3 is TGTGCCAGCAGCTGGGAAGGGATGAATGGAGATACGCAGTATTTT.

The chain has TRBV12-3 or TRBV12-4 and TRBJ1-1; possible D gene TRBD1, 5 bases. The CDR3 is 13 residues long. V gave up 3 bases and J gave up 3 bases, with 8 bases separating them. CDR3: CASSFQGDTEAFF. For the CDR3, the DNA is TGTGCCAGCAGTTTTCAGGGAGACACTGAAGCTTTCTTT.

This clonotype turned up a few times. The chain uses TRBV7-2 and TRBJ2-7; perhaps TRBD2 as D (6 bases). Trimming removed 6 bases from V and 3 bases from J, with 12 bases in between. The CDR3 totals 13 residues. Germline CDR1 is SGHTA and CDR2 is FQGNSA. The CDR3 loop is CASRAGLLYEQYF. The CDR3 DNA follows: TGTGCCAGCAGGGCGGGACTTCTCTACGAGCAGTACTTC.

CDR3 DNA sequence: TGTGCCAGCAGCGTAACGCTCAATCCCTTCTACAATGAGCAGTTCTTC. Protein product: CASSVTLNPFYNEQFF. The rearrangement links TRBV9 to TRBJ2-1; D is undetermined. Germline CDR1 reads SGDLS; CDR2 reads YYNGEE. V lost 1 base, J lost 3 bases, and 14 bases lay in between. CDR3 length: 16 amino acids.

This clonotype was counted only a few times. The chain has TRBV4-1 and TRBJ2-7; 9 bases line up with TRBD1. CDR3 size: 16 residues. Trimming at V came to 4 bases and at J to 3 bases, leaving 10 bases not matched to a gene. The V gene's germline CDR1 is MGHRA and CDR2 YSYEKL. CDR3: CASSPKDGTGSYEQYF. In DNA form, the CDR3 reads TGCGCCAGCAGCCCCAAAGACGGGACAGGGAGCTACGAGCAGTACTTC.

The V gene is TRBV5-1, the J gene TRBJ2-3; 8 bases are shared with TRBD2. This CDR3 region has 15 residues. V lost 2 bases to trimming and J lost 3 bases; unmatched junction nucleotides: 5. CDR1 SGHRS and CDR2 YFSETQ come from the germline V gene. The CDR3 region has the DNA TGCGCCAGCAGCTTCGGGGGGGCCGGGACAGATACGCAGTATTTT. This gives the protein CASSFGGAGTDTQYF. The full variable domain, with the rest looked up from reference TRBV5-1 and TRBJ2-3, is KAGVTQTPRYLIKTRGQQVTLSCSPISGHRSVSWYQQTPGQGLQFLFEYFSETQRNKGNFPGRFSGRQFSNSRSEMNVSTLELGDSALYLCASSFGGAGTDTQYFGPGTRLTVL.

This clonotype was detected many times. The chain carries TRBV5-1 and TRBJ1-2; D gene unclear. There are 13 residues in the CDR3. V was trimmed by 0 bases and J by 6 bases, leaving 9 bases between them. Germline CDR1 SGHRS, CDR2 YFSETQ. CDR3 DNA: TGCGCCAGCAGCTTGGGCGGTGAAAATGGCTACACCTTC. Protein sequence: CASSLGGENGYTF.

This clonotype was seen more than once but under ten times. The J gene is TRBJ2-1, the V gene TRBV20-1; TRBD2 matches at 7 bases. This CDR3 spans 14 amino acids. J was trimmed by 7 bases and V by 4 bases; bases with no gene match: 10. Per the germline V gene, CDR1 is DFQATT and CDR2 is SNEGSKA (reference sequence). DNA for the CDR3: TGCAGTGCTAAAAACCTGGGGAGGGGTAATGAGCAGTTCTTC. It specifies CSAKNLGRGNEQFF.

The gene calls are TRBV12-3 or TRBV12-4 and TRBJ1-1; 8 bases match TRBD1. V trimming: 6 bases; J trimming: 3 bases; junction bases outside the gene matches: 9. The CDR3 spans 15 residues. The CDR3 nucleotides read TGTGCCAGCAGCCCTGGACAGGGCTGGGACACTGAAGCTTTCTTT. Protein: CASSPGQGWDTEAFF.

The sample holds a few counts of this clonotype. V and J are TRBV12-3 or TRBV12-4 and TRBJ2-2, with 8 bases lining up with TRBD1. V shed 6 bases and J 1 base; nucleotides not matched to a gene: 7. The CDR3 totals 16 residues. CDR3: CASSSAGTGNTGELFF. The CDR3 DNA reads as TGTGCCAGCAGCTCAGCCGGGACAGGGAACACCGGGGAGCTGTTTTTT.

The chain has TRBV29-1 and TRBJ2-7; D might be TRBD1 or TRBD2, each matching 5 bases. This CDR3 is 12 amino acids long. Germline CDR1 reads SQVTM; CDR2 reads ANQGSEA. The V end lost 7 bases, the J end lost 2 bases, and 12 bases lay between the germline ends. DNA for the CDR3: TGCAGCGCCCGGAGAGGGGCCTACGAGCAGTACTTC. It is translated as CSARRGAYEQYF.

This clonotype occurred a few times. V is TRBV20-1 and J is TRBJ2-3; perhaps TRBD1 as D (6 bases). Germline assignment: CDR1 DFQATT and CDR2 SNEGSKA (reference sequence). This CDR3 comprises 15 residues. The V end lost 2 bases, the J end lost 0 bases, and 12 bases lay between the germline ends. Here the CDR3 DNA reads TGCAGTGCTAGATGGCAGGGGAGTAGCACAGATACGCAGTATTTT. Protein product: CSARWQGSSTDTQYF.

This clonotype was picked up many times. The chain links TRBV7-2 to TRBJ2-5, with a tentative D call TRBD2 (5 bases). Deletions cut 5 bases from V and 5 bases from J, with 9 bases between. CDR1 and CDR2 from the germline V gene are SGHTA and FQGNSA. This CDR3 contains 12 residues. The CDR3 nucleotides are TGTGCCAGCAGCGTCCAGCGGGAGACCCAGTACTTC. Amino acid sequence: CASSVQRETQYF.

The chain links TRBV2 to TRBJ2-1; 8 nucleotides match TRBD2. V lost 3 bases and J lost 2; bases outside the gene matches: 3. The CDR3 is 15 residues long. In germline, CDR1 is SNHLY, CDR2 FYNNEI. DNA for the CDR3: TGTGCCAGCAGTGACAGCGGGGGCGCCTACAATGAGCAGTTCTTC. Protein product: CASSDSGGAYNEQFF.

This clonotype appeared many times. The rearrangement links TRBV7-3 to TRBJ2-2; no reliable D call. Deletions cut 1 base from V and 1 base from J, with 7 bases between. The V gene's germline CDR1 is SGHTA and CDR2 FQGTGA. The CDR3 is 15 amino acids. CDR3 region: CASSLSPGNTGELFF. CDR3 bases: TGTGCCAGCAGCTTAAGCCCGGGGAACACCGGGGAGCTGTTTTTT.

This clonotype has just a few counts. V is TRBV5-1 and J is TRBJ2-3; 7 nucleotides agree with TRBD1. The trim removed 0 bases at V and 5 bases at J, leaving 6 bases unmatched. The CDR3 contains 15 residues. Germline lookup yields CDR1 SGHRS and CDR2 YFSETQ. CDR3 nucleotide sequence: TGCGCCAGCAGCTTGGCTCGTCAGGGGGAAGATACGCAGTATTTT. Its translation is CASSLARQGEDTQYF.

The V gene is TRBV7-9, the J gene TRBJ2-5, with 13 nucleotides matching TRBD2. CDR3 length: 14 amino acids. Trimming cost V 4 bases and J 8 bases; bases outside gene matches: 4. Germline loops: CDR1 SEHNR, CDR2 FQNEAQ (reference sequence). The CDR3 nucleotides are TGTGCCAGCAGCTCCGGGACTAGCGGGATAACCCAGTACTTC. Its translation is CASSSGTSGITQYF.

J is TRBJ2-1 and V is TRBV5-1; TRBD2 agrees at 8 bases. The CDR3 totals 15 residues. V lost 0 bases, J lost 9 bases, and 8 bases stayed unmatched. CDR1 and CDR2 from the germline V gene are SGHRS and YFSETQ. The CDR3 DNA reads TGCGCCAGCAGCTTGGTACTAGCGGCCGTACGTGAGCAGTTCTTC. This translates into CASSLVLAAVREQFF.

The CDR3 bases are TGTGCCAGCACCGGGGCTATGAGCAATGAGCAGTTCTTC. Its translation is CASTGAMSNEQFF. The V call is TRBV6-2 or TRBV6-3, the J call TRBJ2-1; D might be TRBD1 or TRBD2, each matching 5 bases. The CDR3 runs to 13 residues. V was cut by 7 bases and J by 6 bases, with 13 bases left in between. The germline V gene encodes CDR1 MNHEY and CDR2 SVGEGT.

This clonotype has more than one count but fewer than ten. The CDR3 DNA follows: TGTGCCAGCAGCCATGCACGCTCGGATGGCTACACCTTC. Residues: CASSHARSDGYTF. The V gene is TRBV3-1, the J gene TRBJ1-2; D remains ambiguous. The germline V and J ends were trimmed by 3 bases and 6 bases, with 11 bases remaining between them. CDR1 and CDR2 (germline): LGHDT, YNNKEL (reference sequence). The CDR3 is 13 residues long. The whole variable domain, filled in from reference TRBV3-1 and TRBJ1-2, reads DTAVSQTPKYLVTQMGNDKSIKCEQNLGHDTMYWYKQDSKKFLKIMFSYNNKELIINETVPNRFSPKSPDKAHLNLHINSLELGDSAVYFCASSHARSDGYTFGSGTRLTVV.

This chain uses TRBV29-1 with TRBJ2-2, with D perhaps TRBD2 (6 bases). The germline V gene has CDR1 SQVTM and CDR2 ANQGSEA. This CDR3 has 15 residues. The V end lost 0 bases, the J end lost 4 bases, and 12 bases lay between the germline ends. The CDR3 is CSVEDPGERTGELFF. CDR3 sequence (DNA): TGCAGCGTTGAAGATCCGGGGGAGCGCACCGGGGAGCTGTTTTTT.

This clonotype was detected many times. CDR3 sequence: CASSLVVLTGELFF. The CDR3 nucleotides read TGTGCCAGCAGCTTGGTAGTCCTCACCGGGGAGCTGTTTTTT. The chain joins TRBV5-5 to TRBJ2-2; the D is unclear. This CDR3 is 14 amino acids long. CDR1 and CDR2 (germline): SGHKS, YYEKEE (reference sequence). Trimming pared 0 bases from V and 4 bases from J, leaving 7 bases between.

The CDR3 DNA is TGCAGTGCTAGAGCGGGGCAGTCGAGAGCTAACTATGGCTACACCTTC. Translating gives CSARAGQSRANYGYTF. The rearrangement links TRBV20-1 to TRBJ1-2; D might be TRBD1 (5 bases). Trimming removed 1 base at V and 0 bases at J, with 15 bases between. The CDR3 extends over 16 amino acids. From germline, CDR1 is DFQATT and CDR2 SNEGSKA (reference sequence).

The chain employs TRBV3-1 and TRBJ1-2; tentatively, D is TRBD1 (6 bases). The CDR3 is 14 residues long. The V gene's germline CDR1 is LGHDT and CDR2 YNNKEL (reference sequence). Trimming cost V 4 bases and J 5 bases, with 14 bases left between them. For the CDR3, the DNA is TGTGCCAGCAGCCCACAACAGGGCCCTTATGGCTACACCTTC. Residues: CASSPQQGPYGYTF. The complete variable domain, with remaining parts taken from reference TRBV3-1 and TRBJ1-2, reads DTAVSQTPKYLVTQMGNDKSIKCEQNLGHDTMYWYKQDSKKFLKIMFSYNNKELIINETVPNRFSPKSPDKAHLNLHINSLELGDSAVYFCASSPQQGPYGYTFGSGTRLTVV.

This chain uses TRBV11-2 with TRBJ1-5; D gene ambiguous. This CDR3 is built from 15 residues. V dropped 5 bases and J dropped 6 bases, with 17 bases sitting between them. Germline CDR1 SGHAT, CDR2 FQNNGV. CDR3 protein: CASSPTLSPGQPQHF. The CDR3 bases are TGTGCCAGCAGCCCAACACTTTCCCCGGGTCAGCCCCAGCATTTT.